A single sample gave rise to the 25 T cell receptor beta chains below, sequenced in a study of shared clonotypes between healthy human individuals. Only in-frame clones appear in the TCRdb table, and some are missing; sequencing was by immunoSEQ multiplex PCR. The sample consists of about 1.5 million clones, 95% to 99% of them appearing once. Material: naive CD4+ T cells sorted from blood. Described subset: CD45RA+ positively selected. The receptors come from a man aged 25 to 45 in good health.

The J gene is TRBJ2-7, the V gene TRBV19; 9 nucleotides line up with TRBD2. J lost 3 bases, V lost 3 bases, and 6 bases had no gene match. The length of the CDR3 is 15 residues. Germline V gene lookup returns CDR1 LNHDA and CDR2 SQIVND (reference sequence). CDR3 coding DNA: TGTGCCAGTAGTATGGGAGCGGGGGGAAACTACGAGCAGTACTTC. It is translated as CASSMGAGGNYEQYF.

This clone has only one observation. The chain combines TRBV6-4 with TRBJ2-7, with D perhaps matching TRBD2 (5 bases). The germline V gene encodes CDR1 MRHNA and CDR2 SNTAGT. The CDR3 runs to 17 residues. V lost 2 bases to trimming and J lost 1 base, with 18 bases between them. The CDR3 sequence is CASSDPAGRALSYEQYF. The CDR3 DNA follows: TGTGCCAGCAGTGACCCTGCGGGCAGAGCGCTATCCTACGAGCAGTACTTC.

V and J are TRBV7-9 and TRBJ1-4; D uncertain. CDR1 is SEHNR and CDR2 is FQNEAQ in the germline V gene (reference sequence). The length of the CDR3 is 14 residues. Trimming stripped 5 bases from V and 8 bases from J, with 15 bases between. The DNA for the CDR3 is TGTGCCAGCAGCATTGGAGTCGATGGGGAAAAACTGTTTTTT. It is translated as CASSIGVDGEKLFF. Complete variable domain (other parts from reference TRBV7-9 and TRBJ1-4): DTGVSQNPRHKITKRGQNVTFRCDPISEHNRLYWYRQTLGQGPEFLTYFQNEAQLEKSRLLSDRFSAERPKGSFSTLEIQRTEQGDSAMYLCASSIGVDGEKLFFGSGTQLSVL.

The CDR3 reads CASKGGEQYF. CDR3 sequence (DNA): TGTGCCAGCAAAGGAGGCGAGCAGTACTTC. The genes are TRBV6-6 and TRBJ2-7, with D possibly matching TRBD2 (5 bases). In germline, CDR1 is MNHNY, CDR2 SVGAGI (reference sequence). The CDR3 contains 10 residues. Deletions cut 7 bases from V and 6 bases from J, with 7 bases between.

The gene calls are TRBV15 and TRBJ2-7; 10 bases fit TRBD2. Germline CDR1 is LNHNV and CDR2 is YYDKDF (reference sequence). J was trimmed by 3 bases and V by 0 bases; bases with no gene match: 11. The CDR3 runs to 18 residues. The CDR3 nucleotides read TGTGCCACCAGCAGAGATCTGGGGAGCGGGAGGGCCGGCTACGAGCAGTACTTC. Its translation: CATSRDLGSGRAGYEQYF.

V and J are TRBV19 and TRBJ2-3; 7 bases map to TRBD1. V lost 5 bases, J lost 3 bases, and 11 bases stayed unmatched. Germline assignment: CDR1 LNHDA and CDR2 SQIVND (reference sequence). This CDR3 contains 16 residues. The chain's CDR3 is CASSARPGTDTDTQYF. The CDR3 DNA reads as TGTGCCAGTAGTGCACGTCCCGGGACAGATACAGATACGCAGTATTTT.

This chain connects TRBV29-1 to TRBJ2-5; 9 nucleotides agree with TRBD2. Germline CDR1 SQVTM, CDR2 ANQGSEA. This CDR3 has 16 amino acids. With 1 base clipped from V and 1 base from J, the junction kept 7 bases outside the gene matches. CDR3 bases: TGCAGCGTTGAAGCTTTGGAGCGGGAGGCCCAAGAGACCCAGTACTTC. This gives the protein CSVEALEREAQETQYF.

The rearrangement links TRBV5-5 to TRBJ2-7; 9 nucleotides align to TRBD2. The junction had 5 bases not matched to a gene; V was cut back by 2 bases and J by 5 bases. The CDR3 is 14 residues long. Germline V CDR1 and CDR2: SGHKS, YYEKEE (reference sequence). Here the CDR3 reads CASSLQGTSHEQYF. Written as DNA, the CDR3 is TGTGCCAGCAGCTTACAAGGGACTAGCCACGAGCAGTACTTC.

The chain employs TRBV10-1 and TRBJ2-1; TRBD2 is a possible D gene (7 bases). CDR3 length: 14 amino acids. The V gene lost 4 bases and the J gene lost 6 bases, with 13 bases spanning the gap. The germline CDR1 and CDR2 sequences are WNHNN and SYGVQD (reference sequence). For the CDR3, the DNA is TGCGCCAGCAGTGCGGGGGGCTTGGGCAATGAGCAGTTCTTC. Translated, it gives CASSAGGLGNEQFF.

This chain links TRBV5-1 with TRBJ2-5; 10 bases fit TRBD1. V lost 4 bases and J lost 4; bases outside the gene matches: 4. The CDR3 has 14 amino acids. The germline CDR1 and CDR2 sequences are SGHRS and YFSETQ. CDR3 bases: TGCGCCAGCAGCCCGGGGACAGGGGCAGAGACCCAGTACTTC. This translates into CASSPGTGAETQYF. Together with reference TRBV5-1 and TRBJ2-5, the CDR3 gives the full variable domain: KAGVTQTPRYLIKTRGQQVTLSCSPISGHRSVSWYQQTPGQGLQFLFEYFSETQRNKGNFPGRFSGRQFSNSRSEMNVSTLELGDSALYLCASSPGTGAETQYFGPGTRLLVL.

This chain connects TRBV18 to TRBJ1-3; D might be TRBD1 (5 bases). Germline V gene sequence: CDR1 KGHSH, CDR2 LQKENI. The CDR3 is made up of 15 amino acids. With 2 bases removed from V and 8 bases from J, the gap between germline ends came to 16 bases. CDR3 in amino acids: CASSPLSRPGDTIYF. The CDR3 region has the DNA TGTGCCAGCTCACCATTGTCCCGACCGGGGGACACCATATATTTT.

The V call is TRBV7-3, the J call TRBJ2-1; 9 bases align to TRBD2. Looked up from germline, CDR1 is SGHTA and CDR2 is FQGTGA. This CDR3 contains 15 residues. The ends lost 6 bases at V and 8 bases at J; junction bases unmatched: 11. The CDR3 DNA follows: TGTGCCAGCAGGCTCCCGGGACTAGCTTTGGATGAGCAGTTCTTC. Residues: CASRLPGLALDEQFF.

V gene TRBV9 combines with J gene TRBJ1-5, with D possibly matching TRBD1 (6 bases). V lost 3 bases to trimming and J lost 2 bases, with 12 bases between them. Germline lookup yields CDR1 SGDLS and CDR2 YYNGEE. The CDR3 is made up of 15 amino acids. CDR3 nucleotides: TGTGCCAGCAGCGAGGGACAATCCGGCAATCAGCCCCAGCATTTT. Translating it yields CASSEGQSGNQPQHF.

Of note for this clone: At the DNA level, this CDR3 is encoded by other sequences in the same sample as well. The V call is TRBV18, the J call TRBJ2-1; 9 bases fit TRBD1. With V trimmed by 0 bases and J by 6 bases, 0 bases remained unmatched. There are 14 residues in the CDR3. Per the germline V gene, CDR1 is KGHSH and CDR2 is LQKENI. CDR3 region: CASSPPGQGNEQFF. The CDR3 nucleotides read TGTGCCAGCTCACCACCGGGACAGGGCAATGAGCAGTTCTTC.

The CDR3 region is CASSVAVWNTEAFF. CDR3 DNA: TGTGCCAGCAGCGTAGCTGTATGGAACACTGAAGCTTTCTTT. The genes are TRBV9 and TRBJ1-1; D is unresolved. V was trimmed by 0 bases and J by 1 base, leaving 7 bases between them. CDR1 and CDR2 (germline): SGDLS, YYNGEE. The CDR3 covers 14 residues.

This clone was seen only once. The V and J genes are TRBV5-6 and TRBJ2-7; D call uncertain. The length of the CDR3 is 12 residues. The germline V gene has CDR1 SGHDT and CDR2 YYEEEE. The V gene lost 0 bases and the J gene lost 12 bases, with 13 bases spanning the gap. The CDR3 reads CASSLVDGSRYF. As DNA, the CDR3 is TGTGCCAGCAGCTTGGTTGACGGATCGAGGTACTTC.

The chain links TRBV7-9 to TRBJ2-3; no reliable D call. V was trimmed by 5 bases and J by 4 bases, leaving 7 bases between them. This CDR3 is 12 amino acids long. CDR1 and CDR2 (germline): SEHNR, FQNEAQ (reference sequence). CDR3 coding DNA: TGTGCCAGCAGCCACCGCGCAGATACGCAGTATTTT. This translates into CASSHRADTQYF.

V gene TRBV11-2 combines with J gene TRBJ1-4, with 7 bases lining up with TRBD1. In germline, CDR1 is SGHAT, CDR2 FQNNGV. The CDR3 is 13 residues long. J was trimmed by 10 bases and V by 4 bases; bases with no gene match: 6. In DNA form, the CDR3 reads TGTGCCAGCAGCTCGCCAGGGGGAGGAAAACTGTTTTTT. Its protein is CASSSPGGGKLFF.

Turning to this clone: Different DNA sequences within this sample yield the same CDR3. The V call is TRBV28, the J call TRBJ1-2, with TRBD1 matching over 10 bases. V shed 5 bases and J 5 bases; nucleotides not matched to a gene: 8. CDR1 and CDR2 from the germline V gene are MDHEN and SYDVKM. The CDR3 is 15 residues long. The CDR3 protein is CASSPLGQGDYGYTF. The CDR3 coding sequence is TGTGCCAGCAGTCCACTCGGACAGGGGGATTATGGCTACACCTTC.

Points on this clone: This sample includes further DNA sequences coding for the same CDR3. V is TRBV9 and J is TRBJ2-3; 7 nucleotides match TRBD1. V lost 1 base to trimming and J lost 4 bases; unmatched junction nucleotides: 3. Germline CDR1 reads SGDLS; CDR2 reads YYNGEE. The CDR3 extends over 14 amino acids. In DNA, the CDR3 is TGTGCCAGCAGCGTAACAGGGGCCCCAGATACGCAGTATTTT. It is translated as CASSVTGAPDTQYF.

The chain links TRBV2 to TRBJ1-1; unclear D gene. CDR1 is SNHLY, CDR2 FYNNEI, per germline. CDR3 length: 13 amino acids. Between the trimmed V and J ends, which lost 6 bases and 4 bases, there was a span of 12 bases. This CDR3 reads CASSRGGGTEAFF. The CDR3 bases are TGTGCCAGCAGCCGGGGAGGAGGCACTGAAGCTTTCTTT. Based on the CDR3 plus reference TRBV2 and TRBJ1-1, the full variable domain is EPEVTQTPSHQVTQMGQEVILRCVPISNHLYFYWYRQILGQKVEFLVSFYNNEISEKSEIFDDQFSVERPDGSNFTLKIRSTKLEDSAMYFCASSRGGGTEAFFGQGTRLTVV.

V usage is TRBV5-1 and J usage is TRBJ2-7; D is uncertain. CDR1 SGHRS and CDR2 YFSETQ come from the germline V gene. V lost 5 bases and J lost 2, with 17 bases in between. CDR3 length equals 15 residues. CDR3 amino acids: CASSTRGTVPYEQYF. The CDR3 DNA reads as TGCGCCAGCAGTACCCGAGGTACCGTCCCCTACGAGCAGTACTTC.

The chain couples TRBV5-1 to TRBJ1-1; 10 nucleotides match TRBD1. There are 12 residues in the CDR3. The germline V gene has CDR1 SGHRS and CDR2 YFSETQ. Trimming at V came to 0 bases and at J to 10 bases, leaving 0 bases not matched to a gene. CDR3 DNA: TGCGCCAGCAGCTTGGGGGACAGGGGAGCTTTCTTT. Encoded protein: CASSLGDRGAFF.

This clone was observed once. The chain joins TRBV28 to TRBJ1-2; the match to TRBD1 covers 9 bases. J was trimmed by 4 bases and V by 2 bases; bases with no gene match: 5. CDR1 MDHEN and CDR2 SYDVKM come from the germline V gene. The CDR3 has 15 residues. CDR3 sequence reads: CASSLDGTGSYGYTF. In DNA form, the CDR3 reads TGTGCCAGCAGTTTAGACGGGACAGGGTCCTATGGCTACACCTTC.

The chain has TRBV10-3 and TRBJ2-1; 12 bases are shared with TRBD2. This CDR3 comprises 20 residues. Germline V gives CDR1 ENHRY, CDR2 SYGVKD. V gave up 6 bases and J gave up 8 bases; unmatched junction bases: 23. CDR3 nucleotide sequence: TGTGCCATCAGGGACCCTGATATCACTAGCGGGAGGATGATCAGGGATGAGCAGTTCTTC. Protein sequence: CAIRDPDITSGRMIRDEQFF.